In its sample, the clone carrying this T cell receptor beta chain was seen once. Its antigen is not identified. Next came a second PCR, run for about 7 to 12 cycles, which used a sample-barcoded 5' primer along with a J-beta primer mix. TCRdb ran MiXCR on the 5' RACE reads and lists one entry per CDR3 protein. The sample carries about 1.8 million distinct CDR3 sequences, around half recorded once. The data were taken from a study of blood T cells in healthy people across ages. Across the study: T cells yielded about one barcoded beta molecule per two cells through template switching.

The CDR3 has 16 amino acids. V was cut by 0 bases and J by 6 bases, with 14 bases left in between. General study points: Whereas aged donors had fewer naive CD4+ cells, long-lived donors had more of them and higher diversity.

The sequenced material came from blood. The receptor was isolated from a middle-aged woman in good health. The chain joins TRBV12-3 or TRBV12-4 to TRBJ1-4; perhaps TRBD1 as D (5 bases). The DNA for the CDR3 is TGTGCCAGCAGTTTAGCCCCCGGGACGGGGGATGAAAAACTGTTTTTT. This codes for CASSLAPGTGDEKLFF.